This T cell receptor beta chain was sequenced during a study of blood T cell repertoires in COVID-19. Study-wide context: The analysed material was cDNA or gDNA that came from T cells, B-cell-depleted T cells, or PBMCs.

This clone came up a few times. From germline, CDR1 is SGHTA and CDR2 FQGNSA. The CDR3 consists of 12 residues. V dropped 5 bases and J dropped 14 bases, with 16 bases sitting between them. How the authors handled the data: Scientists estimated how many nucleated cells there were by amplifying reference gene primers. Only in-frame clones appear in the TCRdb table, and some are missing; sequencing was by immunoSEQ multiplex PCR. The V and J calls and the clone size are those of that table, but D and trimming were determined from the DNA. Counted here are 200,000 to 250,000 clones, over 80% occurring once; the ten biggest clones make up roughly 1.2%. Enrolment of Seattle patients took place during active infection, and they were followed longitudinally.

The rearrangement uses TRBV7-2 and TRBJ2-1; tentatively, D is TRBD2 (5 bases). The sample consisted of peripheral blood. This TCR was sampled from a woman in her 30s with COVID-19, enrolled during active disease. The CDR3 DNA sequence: TGTGCCAGCAGCGACCCTGAGGGAGCCGAGTTCTTC. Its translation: CASSDPEGAEFF.